This TCR beta chain is from a study of T cell responses to AZD1222 COVID-19 vaccine. At the level of the study: Doses given second, at about 4 or about 12 weeks, were pooled.

Here immunoSEQ multiplex PCR was the method, and the copy in TCRdb shows in-frame clones only, minus some. The sample lists roughly 150,000 clones; just over 90% were seen once. With respect to this clone: The target antigen is unknown.

Broader study findings: Increased Spike-specific TCR breadth and depth were observed after two AZD1222 doses. Vaccine-related CD4 TCRs covered spike, predominating at 160-218 and 743-854. Repertoire sampling occurred only after the peak T cell response.

The CDR3 extends over 13 amino acids. The V and J ends lost 6 bases and 5 bases, in that order; junction bases with no gene match: 4. CDR1 SQVTM and CDR2 ANQGSEA come from the germline V gene. The sequencing here drew on peripheral blood, taken on day 0 of AZD1222 vaccination. This receptor was identified in an adult in good health. The chain combines TRBV29-1 with TRBJ1-4, with 9 bases identical to TRBD1. The CDR3, as DNA: TGCAGCGTCCTGGGACAGGGAAATGAAAAACTGTTTTTT. This sequence encodes CSVLGQGNEKLFF.